Many counts were recorded for the clone carrying this T cell receptor (beta chain). Its target is not known. The sample belongs to a study of response to subunit inactivated influenza vaccine. In TCRdb, the RT-PCR reads were re-called with MiXCR into one record per CDR3 protein. The sample consists of 700,000 to 800,000 distinct CDR3 sequences, roughly 18% of them appearing once. Germline CDR1 and CDR2: LNHNV and YYDKDF (reference sequence). CDR3 size: 14 residues. The V gene lost 0 bases and the J gene lost 7 bases, with 13 bases spanning the gap. Study findings and constraints: New T cells are recruited in small numbers by each seasonal influenza vaccination, according to the authors' suggestion.

The specimen was PBMCs from blood, collected more than 4 days after vaccination. V gene TRBV15 combines with J gene TRBJ2-7, with D possibly TRBD2 on 5 matching bases. This TCR derives from a man over 45 who received an inactivated influenza vaccine. The DNA of the CDR3 is TGTGCCACCAGCAGAGATGGGCTAGCCCGAGAGCAGTACTTC. Its protein is CATSRDGLAREQYF.